The 26 T cell receptor delta chains listed next were all sequenced from one sample in a study of gamma-delta chains in newborns, infants, children. TCRdb fed the reads to CATT. Of just over 5,500 delta-chain clones listed, about 0.42% are singletons. Sample: blood. The receptor set was obtained from a child who was a newborn, infant or young child, either healthy, febrile or measles-vaccinated (not recorded which).

This clone has a handful of counts. A much larger clone is a single base away; this may be a read error. Other DNA sequences in the same sample also yield this CDR3. The chain has TRDV2 and TRDJ3; 8 bases align to TRDD3. CDR3 length: 22 amino acids. Germline V gene lookup returns CDR1 GEAIGNYY and CDR2 EKD. Written as DNA, the CDR3 is TGTGCCTGTGACGCGGTACTGGGGGCCCCATCGTCGAGCTCCTGGGATACCCGACAGATGTTTTTC. This encodes CACDAVLGAPSSSSWDTRQMFF.

This clone was picked up a small number of times. The protein listed by TCRdb differs at residue 3 from the translated DNA, so the DNA translation is shown. V usage is TRDV2 and J usage is TRDJ2, with 8 positions matching TRDD3. This CDR3 has 18 amino acids. CDR1 GEAIGNYY and CDR2 EKD come from the germline V gene. Written as DNA, the CDR3 is TGTGCCCGTGACACCATACTGGGGGCCCTGTCTTTGACAGCACAACTCTTCTTT. Protein sequence: CARDTILGALSLTAQLFF.

A few counts support this clone. Only one base separates this from a far larger clonotype, so it likely reflects a read error. This chain links TRDV2 with TRDJ1; a weak D match, TRDD3 (5 bases). The CDR3 has 11 amino acids. CDR1 is GEAIGNYY, CDR2 EKD, per germline. The CDR3 sequence is CACDYTDTLIF. CDR3 sequence (DNA): TGTGCCTGTGACTACACCGATACACTCATCTTT.

Points on this clone: A much larger clonotype is one base distant, so this may be a read error. This CDR3 is also generated by other DNA sequences in the sample. DNA of the CDR3: TGTGCCTGTGACCTCGTACTAGAGTCCGATAAGCTCATCTTT. Its translation is CACDLVLESDKLIF. The chain couples TRDV2 to TRDJ1; D call uncertain. Germline assignment: CDR1 GEAIGNYY and CDR2 EKD. The CDR3 is 14 amino acids.

As for this clone: A far larger clone is one nucleotide away, so this likely arose from a read error. The same CDR3 arises from other DNA sequences in this sample as well. The J gene is TRDJ3, the V gene TRDV2; 7 bases map to TRDD3. The trim removed 3 bases at V and 0 bases at J, leaving 7 bases unmatched. This CDR3 is built from 18 residues. CDR1 and CDR2 from the germline V gene are GEAIGNYY and EKD. The CDR3 reads CACDLGGDSSWDTRQMFF. The CDR3 DNA follows: TGTGCCTGTGACCTTGGGGGAGACAGCTCCTGGGACACCCGACAGATGTTTTTC.

As concerns this clone: The translation of this DNA and the TCRdb protein of a much larger clone differ at residue 7, probably owing to a read error; the protein shown here is translated from the DNA. The chain links TRDV2 to TRDJ1; 7 nucleotides match TRDD3. The germline gives CDR1 GEAIGNYY, CDR2 EKD. V lost 5 bases to trimming and J lost 3 bases; unmatched junction nucleotides: 5. This CDR3 comprises 13 residues. The CDR3 DNA reads TGTGCCTGTGTGTGGGGGACACCCGATAAACTCATCTTT. Encoded protein: CACVWGTPDKLIF.

Sample share makes this clone medium-sized (0.01 to 0.1%). J is TRDJ2 and V is TRDV3, with 11 bases that match TRDD3. Germline CDR1 reads TVYSNPD; CDR2 reads GDNSRS (reference sequence). CDR3 length: 15 amino acids. V lost 1 base, J lost 1 base, and 2 bases stayed unmatched. For the CDR3, the DNA is TGTGCCTTTACTGGGGGATACTTTTTGACAGCACAACTCTTCTTT. It is translated as CAFTGGYFLTAQLFF.

For this clone: This probably arose from a read error, given a far larger clone one base away. Other nucleotide sequences from this sample produce the same CDR3. The V gene is TRDV2, the J gene TRDJ3; TRDD3 agrees at 10 bases. The CDR3 has 18 residues. Germline V gene sequence: CDR1 GEAIGNYY, CDR2 EKD. The CDR3 loop reads CACDTGGSSSWDTRQMFF. CDR3 DNA sequence: TGTGCCTGCGACACTGGGGGATCAAGCTCCTGGGACACCCGACAGATGTTTTTC.

Of note for this clone: TCRdb's listed protein matches a much larger clone and diverges from this DNA's translation at residue 6, likely through a read error; the protein shown comes from the DNA. This rearrangement joins TRDV2 to TRDJ3; the D gene is possibly TRDD3 (5 bases). The V and J ends lost 0 bases and 0 bases respectively, with 11 bases between them. Germline CDR1 and CDR2: GEAIGNYY and EKD. There are 18 residues in the CDR3. CDR3 protein: CACDTAYGSSWDTRQMFF. In DNA, the CDR3 is TGTGCCTGTGACACCGCATACGGAAGCTCCTGGGACACCCGACAGATGTTTTTC.

This clone turned up a few times. The amino acid sequence in TCRdb belongs to a much larger clone and departs from this DNA's translation at residue 12, likely a sequencing read error; the sequence shown is translated from the DNA. The J gene is TRDJ3, the V gene TRDV2; 11 bases are a match to TRDD3. This CDR3 has 18 residues. Per the germline V gene, CDR1 is GEAIGNYY and CDR2 is EKD. The CDR3 sequence is CACDTGGYGSWYTRQMFF. CDR3 nucleotide sequence: TGTGCCTGTGACACTGGGGGATACGGCTCCTGGTACACCCGACAGATGTTTTTC.

This clone was detected a few times. For this DNA, TCRdb reports the protein of a much larger clone, which diverges at residue 8, most likely from a read error; the protein presented here is translated directly from the DNA. The chain links TRDV2 to TRDJ2; 8 nucleotides agree with TRDD3. CDR3 size: 16 residues. V was clipped by 3 bases and J by 3 bases; unmatched bases: 8. Germline CDR1 and CDR2: GEAIGNYY and EKD. CDR3 sequence (DNA): TGTGCCTGTGACTTACTGGGGGGTACGATGACAGCACAACTCTTCTTT. Translated: CACDLLGGTMTAQLFF.

This clone is labeled medium-sized. The chain recombines TRDV2 with TRDJ3, with 12 bases that match TRDD3. Germline trimming cut 3 bases from V and 2 bases from J; bases unmatched to any gene: 10. The CDR3 loop spans 20 amino acids. In germline, CDR1 is GEAIGNYY, CDR2 EKD. CDR3 nucleotides: TGTGCCTGTGACCCGACCGTACTGGGGGATACCCCCTGGGACACCCGACAGATGTTTTTC. Encoded protein: CACDPTVLGDTPWDTRQMFF.

Concerning this clone itself: TCRdb attributes to this sequence the protein of a much larger clone, which differs from the DNA translation at residue 4; a read error is likely, and the protein displayed is translated from the DNA. V gene TRDV2 combines with J gene TRDJ3; TRDD3 agrees at 9 bases. V trimming: 5 bases; J trimming: 0 bases; junction bases outside the gene matches: 10. There are 19 residues in the CDR3. Germline CDR1 is GEAIGNYY and CDR2 is EKD. The CDR3 coding sequence is TGTGCCTGTGGCACTCTGGGGGATGAGAGCTCCTGGGACACCCGACAGATGTTTTTC. It translates to CACGTLGDESSWDTRQMFF.

In regard to this clone: This DNA's translation differs at residue 12 from TCRdb's protein, which comes from a much larger clone; a read error is likely, and the protein shown is translated from the DNA. The chain employs TRDV2 and TRDJ3, with TRDD3 matching 11 bases. This CDR3 has 17 residues. Germline CDR1 GEAIGNYY, CDR2 EKD. The DNA for the CDR3 is TGTGCCTGTGACGTACTGGGGGATATTTGGGACGCCCGACAGATGTTTTTC. Protein sequence: CACDVLGDIWDARQMFF.

This clone came up a few times. The protein TCRdb lists belongs to a much larger clone and differs from this DNA's translation at residue 13, which points to a read error; the protein shown is made from the DNA. This chain joins TRDV2 and TRDJ3; TRDD3 agrees at 13 bases. CDR1 is GEAIGNYY, CDR2 EKD, per germline. This CDR3 contains 18 residues. The CDR3 protein is CACDVLGDTRWDPRQMFF. CDR3 sequence (DNA): TGTGCCTGTGACGTACTGGGGGATACGCGGTGGGACCCCCGACAGATGTTTTTC.

In regard to this clone: TCRdb's protein sequence differs at residue 13 from the translated DNA; the protein presented here follows the DNA. The chain has TRDV2 and TRDJ3; D might be TRDD3 (6 bases). CDR3 length: 19 residues. In germline, CDR1 is GEAIGNYY, CDR2 EKD. DNA of the CDR3: TGTGCCTGTGATCCCGTGGGGGCCGCAAGCTCCTGGGAGACCCGACAGATGTTTTTC. It codes for CACDPVGAASSWETRQMFF.

With respect to this clone: A read error is possible here, since a much larger clone lies one base away. Other nucleotide sequences in the sample specify the same CDR3. The V call is TRDV2, the J call TRDJ3, with D possibly being TRDD3 (5 bases). The length of the CDR3 is 17 residues. CDR1 is GEAIGNYY, CDR2 EKD, per germline. The CDR3 here is CACDTAGSSWDTRQMFF. Written as DNA, the CDR3 is TGTGCCTGTGACACCGCTGGGAGCTCCTGGGACACCCGACAGATGTTCTTC.

Regarding this clone: It differs at one base from a far larger clone, so likely a read error. V gene TRDV2 combines with J gene TRDJ1, with 7 bases aligning to TRDD3. Germline loops: CDR1 GEAIGNYY, CDR2 EKD. CDR3 size: 15 residues. CDR3 nucleotides: TGTGCCTGTGACCCACTGGGGATGCCTACCGATAAACCCATCTTT. Amino acids: CACDPLGMPTDKPIF.

This clone showed up just a few times. Translating this DNA gives a protein that differs at residue 16 from the TCRdb one, which belongs to a much larger clone; a read error is likely, and the protein shown is this translation. This chain joins TRDV2 and TRDJ3; D perhaps matches TRDD3 (6 bases). The CDR3 loop spans 19 amino acids. Germline V gives CDR1 GEAIGNYY, CDR2 EKD. The CDR3 bases are TGTGCCTGTGACATCCTGGGGATTCGGACGGCCTGGGACACCCGACATATGTTTTTC. This gives the protein CACDILGIRTAWDTRHMFF.

A word on this clone: The mismatch at residue 10 between this DNA's translation and the TCRdb protein of a much larger clone likely reflects a read error; the protein shown is translated from the DNA. The chain couples TRDV2 to TRDJ3; 10 bases are a match to TRDD3. The CDR3 has 17 residues. Germline values: CDR1 GEAIGNYY, CDR2 EKD. For the CDR3, the DNA is TGTGCCTGTGACACTGGGGGATACTCCTTGGACACCCGACAGATGTTTTTC. Protein sequence: CACDTGGYSLDTRQMFF.

This clone is medium-sized. This sample also contains other DNA sequences that code for the same CDR3. The rearrangement uses TRDV1 and TRDJ2, with TRDD3 identical over 8 bases. This CDR3 is built from 15 residues. Germline CDR1 and CDR2: TSWWSYY and QGS. V gave up 2 bases and J gave up 6 bases; unmatched junction bases: 5. CDR3 in DNA: TGTGCTCTTGGGGAAGCCTGGGATACGGCAGCACAACTCTTCTTT. As protein: CALGEAWDTAAQLFF.

A note on this clone: This sequence may be a read error, since a much larger clone differs from it by one base. The chain links TRDV2 to TRDJ1, with 11 bases identical to TRDD3. CDR3 length equals 20 residues. The V and J ends lost 3 bases and 0 bases, in that order; junction bases with no gene match: 17. Germline V gives CDR1 GEAIGNYY, CDR2 EKD. The CDR3: CACDAALGDKAQIYTDKLIF. CDR3 sequence (DNA): TGTGCCTGTGACGCCGCACTGGGGGATAAGGCCCAAATCTACACCGATAAACTCATCTTT.

A word on this clone: TCRdb records a much larger clone's protein for this DNA, with a difference at residue 7 that likely arises from a read error; the protein given is the translation of the DNA. This sequence joins TRDV2 and TRDJ1; D is unclear. This CDR3 has 14 amino acids. V gave up 3 bases and J gave up 3 bases, with 13 bases separating them. Germline CDR1 and CDR2: GEAIGNYY and EKD. The CDR3, as DNA: TGTGCCTGTGACCCGAGGGTATGGGCCGATAAACTCATCTTT. This codes for CACDPRVWADKLIF.

Notes on this clone: A single base separates this from a much larger clone, so it may be a read error. The rearrangement uses TRDV2 and TRDJ3; D gene unclear. The CDR3 totals 18 residues. Germline CDR1 reads GEAIGNYY; CDR2 reads EKD. Between the trimmed V and J ends, which lost 6 bases and 0 bases, there was a span of 17 bases. This CDR3 is CACTRLVPGSWDTRQMFF. For the CDR3, the DNA is TGTGCCTGTACCCGGCTGGTGCCCGGCTCCTGGGACACCCGACAGATGTTTTTC.

Comments on this clone: The mismatch at residue 10 between this DNA's translation and the TCRdb protein of a much larger clone likely reflects a read error; the protein shown is translated from the DNA. This chain connects TRDV2 to TRDJ3; maybe TRDD3 (6 bases). The CDR3 runs 18 residues. Trimming shortened V by 0 bases and J by 2 bases, and 13 bases separated the two germline ends. Germline V gives CDR1 GEAIGNYY, CDR2 EKD. CDR3 protein: CACDTLGTSPWDTRQMFF. The CDR3 region has the DNA TGTGCCTGTGACACCCTGGGGACTAGCCCCTGGGACACCCGACAGATGTTTTTC.

Turning to this clone: This may arise from a read error, as a much more abundant clone is one base away. This same CDR3 is encoded by further DNA sequences in the sample. V gene TRDV2 combines with J gene TRDJ3; D remains unclear. The CDR3 is 19 residues long. CDR1 is GEAIGNYY, CDR2 EKD, per germline. The V end was cut by 0 bases, the J end by 0 bases, with 14 bases between. The CDR3 DNA follows: TGTGCCTGTGACACCGTAGGAGGCCGGCACTCCTGGGACACCCGACAGATGTTTTTC. Translated, it gives CACDTVGGRHSWDTRQMFF.